The clone carrying this T cell receptor (beta chain) was found a few times. The entry originates in a study of blood T cell repertoires in COVID-19. Study background: Acute and convalescent COVID-19 samples came from the United States, Italy and Spain.

CDR3 length equals 15 residues. With 0 bases clipped from V and 5 bases from J, the junction kept 5 bases outside the gene matches. The germline gives CDR1 KGHDR, CDR2 SFDVKD. Libraries were prepared by immunoSEQ multiplex PCR; TCRdb keeps only in-frame clonotypes and omits some of them. Found here are roughly 250,000 clones, 85% to 90% of them singletons; the top ten hold approximately 12%. The V and J genes are TRBV24-1 and TRBJ2-5; 7 bases map to TRBD1. The sequencing input was peripheral blood. This TCR was recovered from a woman aged 25 to 39 with COVID-19, enrolled during active disease. The CDR3 sequence is CATSDLRTGGETQYF. The CDR3 bases are TGTGCCACCAGTGATTTGAGGACAGGCGGGGAGACCCAGTACTTC.